The clone carrying this T cell receptor (beta chain) has just a few counts. Using MiXCR, TCRdb re-called clones from the PCR reads. The sample lists 30,000 or so clones; about 29% were seen once. The sample is drawn from a study of metastatic and nonmetastatic thyroid tumors. Across the whole study: Malignant and benign thyroid patients had repertoires compared in peripheral blood and tumor or nodule tissue.

Germline assignment: CDR1 MGHRA and CDR2 YSYEKL. This CDR3 region has 12 residues. V lost 8 bases and J lost 3, with 9 bases in between. Every patient was untreated before thyroid surgery. Sequencing was performed on blood. The sequence was obtained from a female donor with papillary thyroid cancer or a benign thyroid nodule (not recorded which). Some clones in this sample may be carry-over from other donors' samples. The chain joins TRBV4-1 to TRBJ2-3; tentatively, D is TRBD1 (6 bases). CDR3 coding DNA: TGCGCCAGCGGACAGCGAACAGATACGCAGTATTTT. Amino acids: CASGQRTDTQYF.